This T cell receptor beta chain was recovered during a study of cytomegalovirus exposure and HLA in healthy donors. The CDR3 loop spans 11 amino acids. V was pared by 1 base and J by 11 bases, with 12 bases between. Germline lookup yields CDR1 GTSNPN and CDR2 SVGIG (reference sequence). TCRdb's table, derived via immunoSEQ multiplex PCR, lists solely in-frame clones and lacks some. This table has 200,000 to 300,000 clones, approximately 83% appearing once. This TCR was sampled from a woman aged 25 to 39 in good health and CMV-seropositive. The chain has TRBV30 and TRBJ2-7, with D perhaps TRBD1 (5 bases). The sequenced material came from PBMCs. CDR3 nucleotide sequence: TGTGCCTGGAGTGCAGGGCTTTCGAAGTACTTC. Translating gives CAWSAGLSKYF.